This T cell receptor beta chain was found in a study of metastatic and nonmetastatic thyroid tumors. At the level of the study: Malignant and benign thyroid patients had repertoires compared in peripheral blood and tumor or nodule tissue.

Thyroid surgery was performed in patients who had received no treatment beforehand. Original data processing: Clinicopathological groups supplied CDR3 differences that were used to build a distant-metastasis classifier for papillary thyroid cancer. MiXCR reprocessed the PCR reads for TCRdb. The V and J calls were not made by the authors but by TCRdb's processing. The sample records approximately 86,000 clones, around an eighth being singletons. CDR1 and CDR2 from the germline V gene are DFQATT and SNEGSKA (reference sequence). The CDR3 runs 13 residues. Trimming took off 2 bases at V and 4 bases at J, with 11 bases between the two ends. This clone was seen ten or more times. Its antigen remains unidentified. Study conclusions and caveats: Relative to benign nodules, malignant thyroid tumors were reportedly characterized by significantly elevated TCR beta diversity in blood and tumor.

This chain connects TRBV20-1 to TRBJ1-1, with a tentative D call TRBD1 (5 bases). The sequence derives from a female donor with papillary thyroid cancer or a benign thyroid nodule (not recorded which). Some clones in this sample may be carry-over from other donors' samples. Sequencing was done on a sample of tumor tissue. Written as DNA, the CDR3 is TGCAGTGCTAGAACGGGGGTTGTCACTGAAGCTTTCTTT. This gives the protein CSARTGVVTEAFF.